These 24 T cell receptor beta chains share one sample of origin, sequenced in a study of regulatory T cells in long-lasting Graves disease. HTBI primers from iRepertoire and Arm-PCR of CDR3 regions yielded the TCR beta libraries. TCRdb independently ran MiXCR on the multiplex PCR reads; one entry per CDR3 protein. The sample contains about 620,000 distinct CDR3 sequences, 15% to 20% of which appear only once. The time point is: newly diagnosed GD, antithyroid drugs for less than 3 months. Preparation of the TCR library used RNA extracted from PBMCs. These data were also filed under a second study, of T cells in Graves' hyperthyroidism and ophthalmopathy.

Here the sequenced sample was peripheral blood mononuclear cells (PBMCs), taken at new diagnosis, from a patient treated with antithyroid drugs. The receptors come from a woman in her twenties or thirties with Graves disease.

The sample holds many counts of this clonotype. The V and J genes are TRBV30 and TRBJ1-4, with D perhaps TRBD1 (5 bases). Germline V gives CDR1 GTSNPN, CDR2 SVGIG (reference sequence). Trimming stripped 3 bases from V and 0 bases from J, with 20 bases between. The CDR3 spans 18 residues. CDR3 in amino acids: CAWRPGRIPLATNEKLFF. CDR3 DNA sequence: TGTGCCTGGAGACCGGGGCGGATTCCTCTCGCAACTAATGAAAAACTGTTTTTT. Full variable domain (missing parts from reference TRBV30 and TRBJ1-4): SQTIHQWPATLVQPVGSPLSLECTVEGTSNPNLYWYRQAAGRGLQLLFYSVGIGQISSEVPQNLSASRPQDRQFILSSKKLLLSDSGFYLCAWRPGRIPLATNEKLFFGSGTQLSVL.

The chain combines TRBV7-8 with TRBJ1-2, with 10 bases identical to TRBD1. Germline V gene data show CDR1 as SGHVS and CDR2 as FQNEAQ. The CDR3 spans 15 residues. After removal of 2 bases from V and 7 bases from J, the junction contained 7 bases not matched to a gene. The CDR3 spells CASSLSGTGAIGYTF. CDR3 bases: TGTGCCAGCAGCTTATCCGGGACAGGGGCTATTGGCTACACCTTC.

This clonotype occurred many times. CDR3 residues: CASSLSGTGGSPLHF. DNA of the CDR3: TGTGCCAGCAGTTTATCCGGGACAGGGGGTTCACCCCTCCACTTT. The chain is built from TRBV27 and TRBJ1-6; 11 positions match TRBD1. CDR1 and CDR2 from the germline V gene are MNHEY and SMNVEV (reference sequence). V lost 0 bases to trimming and J lost 9 bases; unmatched junction nucleotides: 1. This CDR3 is 15 amino acids long.

Concerning this clonotype: A single base separates this from a much larger clone, so it may be a read error. The conserved final phenylalanine or tryptophan is absent from the CDR3, which likely points to a read error. This chain joins TRBV12-3 or TRBV12-4 and TRBJ1-5; possibly TRBD1 for D (5 bases). The V end lost 6 bases, the J end lost 1 base, and 13 bases lay between the germline ends. The CDR3 sequence is 15 residues long. CDR3 in DNA: TGTGCCAGCAGCCCCAGTGGGGCGAGCAATCAGCCCCAGCATTCT. It yields the protein CASSPSGASNQPQHS.

This clonotype was seen at least ten times. The chain has TRBV7-8 and TRBJ1-5, with TRBD1 identical over 7 bases. Germline lookup yields CDR1 SGHVS and CDR2 FQNEAQ. The CDR3 consists of 14 residues. J gave up 7 bases and V 7 bases, and 10 bases lay outside the gene matches. CDR3 protein: CASTLDRLGQPQHF. In DNA, the CDR3 is TGTGCCAGCACCCTGGACAGGTTGGGCCAGCCCCAGCATTTT. Full variable domain (rest looked up from reference TRBV7-8 and TRBJ1-5): GAGVSQSPRYKVAKRGQDVALRCDPISGHVSLFWYQQALGQGPEFLTYFQNEAQLDKSGLPSDRFFAERPEGSVSTLKIQRTQQEDSAVYLCASTLDRLGQPQHFGDGTRLSIL.

This clonotype was picked up a small number of times. The germline gene is not matched at one end of the junction; a read error may be the cause. This sequence joins TRBV5-5 and TRBJ2-7, with no clear D. The V gene's germline CDR1 is SGHKS and CDR2 YYEKEE (reference sequence). The CDR3 loop spans 15 amino acids. As DNA, the CDR3 is TGTGCCAGCAGCGGAAGCCCCTTTTCTGACACCTCCTCGCACTTC. Its translation is CASSGSPFSDTSSHF. The full variable domain, completed using reference TRBV5-5 and TRBJ2-7, is DAGVTQSPTHLIKTRGQQVTLRCSPISGHKSVSWYQQVLGQGPQFIFQYYEKEERGRGNFPDRFSARQFPNYSSELNVNALLLGDSALYLCASSGSPFSDTSSHFGPGTRLTVT.

The chain carries TRBV20-1 and TRBJ2-1; TRBD2 matches 8 bases. Germline-derived CDR1 and CDR2 are DFQATT and SNEGSKA (reference sequence). Trimming cost V 3 bases and J 4 bases; bases outside gene matches: 5. The CDR3 is 14 residues long. CDR3 region: CSARGLERYNEQFF. DNA for the CDR3: TGCAGTGCTAGGGGACTAGAGAGGTACAATGAGCAGTTCTTC.

This chain connects TRBV5-1 to TRBJ2-1; 16 bases are shared with TRBD2. The germline V gene has CDR1 SGHRS and CDR2 YFSETQ. This CDR3 spans 17 amino acids. V shed 2 bases, J shed 9 bases, and the junction held 8 bases outside the gene matches. The CDR3 nucleotides are TGCGCCAGCAGCTTTTCCGGGACTAGCGGGAGGGCCGCTGAGCAGTTCTTC. It yields the protein CASSFSGTSGRAAEQFF.

There are a few counts of this clonotype. V gene TRBV28 combines with J gene TRBJ1-6; D ambiguous. Trimming shortened V by 7 bases and J by 7 bases, and 14 bases separated the two germline ends. The CDR3 is 14 amino acids. The V gene's germline CDR1 is MDHEN and CDR2 SYDVKM. The CDR3 loop reads CASNDLVVNSPLHF. In DNA form, the CDR3 reads TGTGCCAGCAATGATCTGGTGGTGAATTCACCCCTCCACTTT. Looking up the rest from reference TRBV28 and TRBJ1-6 gives the full variable domain: DVKVTQSSRYLVKRTGEKVFLECVQDMDHENMFWYRQDPGLGLRLIYFSYDVKMKEKGDIPEGYSVSREKKERFSLILESASTNQTSMYLCASNDLVVNSPLHFGNGTRLTVT.

Ten or more counts support this clonotype. The chain is built from TRBV2 and TRBJ2-7; 9 bases match TRBD1. V lost 5 bases and J lost 2; bases outside the gene matches: 4. CDR3 length: 14 amino acids. CDR1 is SNHLY and CDR2 is FYNNEI in the germline V gene. DNA of the CDR3: TGTGCCAGCAGTCTACAGGGGGCGGCCTACGAGCAGTACTTC. Translated, it gives CASSLQGAAYEQYF.

Only one count was recorded for this clonotype. Because the CDR3 is missing its conserved closing phenylalanine or tryptophan, this is likely a read error. CDR3 bases: TGTGCCAGTAGTAGACAGGGAGGGAGCAATCAGCCCCAGCATTCT. The encoded protein is CASSRQGGSNQPQHS. The chain has TRBV19 and TRBJ1-5, with TRBD1 matching 7 bases. CDR3 length: 15 residues. CDR1 is LNHDA, CDR2 SQIVND, per germline (reference sequence). With 4 bases clipped from V and 1 base from J, the junction kept 4 bases outside the gene matches.

The rearrangement links TRBV24-1 to TRBJ2-1; tentative D call: TRBD1 (6 bases). Trimming left V 2 bases short and J 5 bases short, with 15 bases between. The CDR3 runs 16 residues. Looked up from germline, CDR1 is KGHDR and CDR2 is SFDVKD. CDR3 bases: TGTGCCACCAGTGATTATTTGGCAGGGGTGAACAATGAGCAGTTCTTC. This codes for CATSDYLAGVNNEQFF.

This clonotype has ten or more counts. V usage is TRBV11-2 and J usage is TRBJ1-4; 7 bases line up with TRBD1. CDR3 length: 15 amino acids. After removal of 5 bases from V and 5 bases from J, the junction contained 8 bases not matched to a gene. Germline V gene sequence: CDR1 SGHAT, CDR2 FQNNGV. The CDR3 DNA follows: TGTGCCAGCAGCCAGTGGGGGACAGCGAATGAAAAACTGTTTTTT. Protein product: CASSQWGTANEKLFF. The full variable domain, rest sourced from reference TRBV11-2 and TRBJ1-4, is EAGVAQSPRYKIIEKRQSVAFWCNPISGHATLYWYQQILGQGPKLLIQFQNNGVVDDSQLPKDRFSAERLKGVDSTLKIQPAKLEDSAVYLCASSQWGTANEKLFFGSGTQLSVL.

The rearrangement links TRBV19 to TRBJ2-3; D is possibly TRBD1 (5 bases). The germline V gene has CDR1 LNHDA and CDR2 SQIVND (reference sequence). V lost 2 bases and J 11 bases, leaving 17 bases between the germline ends. The CDR3 length is 14 residues. CDR3 sequence reads: CASSIQDTIPRQYF. CDR3 bases: TGTGCCAGTAGTATACAGGACACGATCCCAAGGCAGTATTTT.

V and J are TRBV7-6 and TRBJ2-7; D possibly matches TRBD1 or TRBD2 (5 bases each). Germline V gene sequence: CDR1 SGHVS, CDR2 FNYEAQ. The CDR3 covers 13 residues. V lost 4 bases and J lost 5, with 12 bases in between. CDR3 in amino acids: CASSYVGVDEQYF. In DNA form, the CDR3 reads TGTGCCAGCAGCTACGTGGGGGTCGACGAGCAGTACTTC.

In this sample, this clonotype turned up a few times. The chain uses TRBV18 and TRBJ2-7; possibly TRBD1 for D (6 bases). The V and J ends lost 6 bases and 7 bases respectively, with 19 bases between them. The CDR3 runs 14 residues. The germline V gene has CDR1 KGHSH and CDR2 LQKENI. This CDR3 is CASSPTRGKGEQYF. CDR3 nucleotides: TGTGCCAGCTCCCCCACGAGGGGGAAGGGGGAGCAGTACTTC.

The V gene is TRBV7-9, the J gene TRBJ1-6; D not resolved. CDR3 length: 14 residues. Germline CDR1 is SEHNR and CDR2 is FQNEAQ (reference sequence). Trimming removed 3 bases at V and 7 bases at J, with 10 bases between. CDR3 sequence: CASSLTASNSPLHF. The CDR3 DNA reads as TGTGCCAGCAGCTTGACGGCATCAAATTCACCCCTCCACTTT.

This clonotype has only a few counts. The rearrangement links TRBV5-1 to TRBJ2-3, with 11 bases matching TRBD2. The CDR3 runs to 16 residues. CDR1 and CDR2 (germline): SGHRS, YFSETQ. Unmatched junction bases numbered 7, after V lost 3 bases and J lost 4 bases. DNA of the CDR3: TGCGCCAGCAGCTACTACACTAGCGGGAGTGCAGATACGCAGTATTTT. Protein product: CASSYYTSGSADTQYF.

The V and J genes are TRBV7-2 and TRBJ1-1; no reliable D call. Trimming stripped 4 bases from V and 4 bases from J, with 16 bases between. The CDR3 has 15 amino acids. Germline-derived CDR1 and CDR2 are SGHTA and FQGNSA. In DNA, the CDR3 is TGTGCCAGCAGCTCCGCGGTTTATGGATTCACTGAAGCTTTCTTT. This encodes CASSSAVYGFTEAFF.

This clonotype was seen a few times. J is TRBJ1-3 and V is TRBV28, with D perhaps TRBD1 (6 bases). Between the trimmed V and J ends, which lost 4 bases and 9 bases, there was a span of 25 bases. The length of the CDR3 is 17 residues. Germline V gives CDR1 MDHEN, CDR2 SYDVKM. In DNA form, the CDR3 reads TGTGCCAGCAGTTACTCGGGCAGGGGAGAACTCCGGGTCACCATATATTTT. Translated, it gives CASSYSGRGELRVTIYF.

This clonotype was detected a few times. V gene TRBV6-2 or TRBV6-3 combines with J gene TRBJ1-2; 9 nucleotides agree with TRBD1. CDR1 and CDR2 from the germline V gene are MNHEY and SVGEGT. Trimming cost V 3 bases and J 3 bases; bases outside gene matches: 5. There are 15 residues in the CDR3. The CDR3 region is CASSYTGGSYYGYTF. CDR3 nucleotides: TGTGCCAGCAGTTATACAGGGGGCAGTTACTATGGCTACACCTTC.

This clonotype has just a few counts. This chain connects TRBV20-1 to TRBJ2-7; TRBD1 or TRBD2 may be the D gene (5 bases each). The CDR3 runs to 14 residues. CDR1 is DFQATT, CDR2 SNEGSKA, per germline (reference sequence). V was pared by 6 bases and J by 3 bases, with 18 bases between. For the CDR3, the DNA is TGCAGTGCACCCAACCGGGACCCAGACTACGAGCAGTACTTC. It translates to CSAPNRDPDYEQYF.

This clonotype was seen many times. The chain couples TRBV30 to TRBJ1-1, with D unclear. Germline loops: CDR1 GTSNPN, CDR2 SVGIG (reference sequence). V was pared by 5 bases and J by 0 bases, with 7 bases between. The CDR3 covers 12 residues. The CDR3 protein is CAWQILNTEAFF. As DNA, the CDR3 is TGTGCCTGGCAGATACTGAACACTGAAGCTTTCTTT.

This rearrangement joins TRBV20-1 to TRBJ2-1; TRBD2 agrees at 8 bases. The V gene's germline CDR1 is DFQATT and CDR2 SNEGSKA (reference sequence). The CDR3 consists of 12 residues. CDR3 amino acids: CSQKRELNEQFF. CDR3 coding DNA: TGCAGCCAGAAGCGGGAGTTGAATGAGCAGTTCTTC.